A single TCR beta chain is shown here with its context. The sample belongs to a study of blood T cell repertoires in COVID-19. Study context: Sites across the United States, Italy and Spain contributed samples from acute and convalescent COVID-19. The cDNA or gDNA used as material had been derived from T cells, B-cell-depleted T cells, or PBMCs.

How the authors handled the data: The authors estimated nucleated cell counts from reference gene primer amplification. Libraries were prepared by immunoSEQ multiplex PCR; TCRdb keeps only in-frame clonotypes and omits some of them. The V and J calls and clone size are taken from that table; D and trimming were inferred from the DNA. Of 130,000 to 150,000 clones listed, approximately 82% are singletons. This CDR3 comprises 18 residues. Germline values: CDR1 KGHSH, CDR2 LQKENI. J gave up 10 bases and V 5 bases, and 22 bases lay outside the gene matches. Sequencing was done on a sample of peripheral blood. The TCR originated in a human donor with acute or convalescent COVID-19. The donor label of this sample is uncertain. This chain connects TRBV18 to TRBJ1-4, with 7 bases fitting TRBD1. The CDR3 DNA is TGTGCCAGCTCAACTCAGAGGACAGGAGGAGTGGTGCGAGGAAAACTGTTTTTT. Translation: CASSTQRTGGVVRGKLFF.